What follows describes a single TCR beta chain. Germline values: CDR1 SGHAT, CDR2 FQNNGV. CDR3 length: 16 residues. V was trimmed by 0 bases and J by 1 base, leaving 12 bases between them. This sample stems from a study of cytomegalovirus exposure and HLA in healthy donors. Primers included in the PCR were 60 Vbeta and 13 Jbeta primers. Generated by immunoSEQ multiplex PCR, the TCRdb table keeps only in-frame clones and is missing some. The sample records around 100,000 clones, around 60% being singletons. This TCR derives from a woman aged 45-60 years in good health and CMV-seronegative. The rearrangement links TRBV11-2 to TRBJ2-5, with D possibly TRBD2 on 5 matching bases. Sequenced sample: PBMCs. DNA for the CDR3: TGTGCCAGCAGCTTAGAACTAGTGGCCATCCAAGAGACCCAGTACTTC. Amino acid sequence: CASSLELVAIQETQYF.